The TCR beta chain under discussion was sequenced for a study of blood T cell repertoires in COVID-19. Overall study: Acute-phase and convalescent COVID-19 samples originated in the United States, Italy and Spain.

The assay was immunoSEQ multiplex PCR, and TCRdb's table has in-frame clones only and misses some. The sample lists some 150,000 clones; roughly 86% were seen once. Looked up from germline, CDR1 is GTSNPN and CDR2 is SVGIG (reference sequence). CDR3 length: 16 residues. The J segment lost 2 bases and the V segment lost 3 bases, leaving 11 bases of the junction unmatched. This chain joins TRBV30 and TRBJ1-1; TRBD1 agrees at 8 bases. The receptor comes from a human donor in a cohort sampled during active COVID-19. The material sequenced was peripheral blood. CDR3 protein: CAWSQPTTGANTEAFF. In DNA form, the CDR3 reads TGTGCCTGGAGCCAACCCACGACAGGGGCAAACACTGAAGCTTTCTTT. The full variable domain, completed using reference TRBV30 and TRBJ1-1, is SQTIHQWPATLVQPVGSPLSLECTVEGTSNPNLYWYRQAAGRGLQLLFYSVGIGQISSEVPQNLSASRPQDRQFILSSKKLLLSDSGFYLCAWSQPTTGANTEAFFGQGTRLTVV.